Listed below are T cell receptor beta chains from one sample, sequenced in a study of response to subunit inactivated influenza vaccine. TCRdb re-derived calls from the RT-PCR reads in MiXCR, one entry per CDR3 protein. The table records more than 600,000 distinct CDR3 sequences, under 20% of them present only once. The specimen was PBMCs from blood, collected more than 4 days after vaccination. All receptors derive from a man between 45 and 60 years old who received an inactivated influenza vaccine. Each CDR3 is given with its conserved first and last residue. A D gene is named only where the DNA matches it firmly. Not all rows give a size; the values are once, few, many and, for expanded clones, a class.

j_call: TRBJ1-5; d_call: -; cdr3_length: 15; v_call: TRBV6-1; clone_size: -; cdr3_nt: TGTGCCAGCATCAGGGCGGGAGGTGGCAATCAGCCCCAGCATTTT; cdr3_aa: CASIRAGGGNQPQHF
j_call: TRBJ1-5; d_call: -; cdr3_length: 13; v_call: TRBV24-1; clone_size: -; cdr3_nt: TGTGCCACCAGTTCTGGGAGGGGTCAGCCCCAGCATTTT; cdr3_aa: CATSSGRGQPQHF
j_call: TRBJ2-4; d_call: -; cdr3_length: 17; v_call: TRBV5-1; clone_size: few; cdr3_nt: TGCGCCAGCAGCTTGGCTCCGGCAGGGATCGCCAAAAACATTCAGTACTTC; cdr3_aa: CASSLAPAGIAKNIQYF
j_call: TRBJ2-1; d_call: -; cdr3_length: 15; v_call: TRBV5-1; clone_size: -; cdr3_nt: TGCGCCAGCAGCTTAGGGATAGCGTCCTACAATGAGCAGTTCTTC; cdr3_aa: CASSLGIASYNEQFF
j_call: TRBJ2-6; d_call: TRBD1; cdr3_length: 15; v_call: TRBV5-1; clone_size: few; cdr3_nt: TGCGCCAGCAGCCGAGGGACAGGTGGGGCCAACGTCCTGACTTTC; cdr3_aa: CASSRGTGGANVLTF
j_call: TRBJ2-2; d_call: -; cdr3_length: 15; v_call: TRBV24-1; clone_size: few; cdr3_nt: TGTGCCACCAGTGAAGGAGTTTCTTACACCGGGGAGCTGTTTTTT; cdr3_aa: CATSEGVSYTGELFF
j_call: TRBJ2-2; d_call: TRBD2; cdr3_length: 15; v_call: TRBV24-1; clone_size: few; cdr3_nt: TGTGCCACCAGTGGTAGCGGGAGAGTCACCGGGGAGCTGTTTTTT; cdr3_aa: CATSGSGRVTGELFF
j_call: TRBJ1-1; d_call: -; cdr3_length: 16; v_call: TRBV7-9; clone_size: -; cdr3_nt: TGTGCCAGCAGTTCTCTTCCCTCCCCCCGGGGCACTGAAGCTTTCTTT; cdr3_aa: CASSSLPSPRGTEAFF
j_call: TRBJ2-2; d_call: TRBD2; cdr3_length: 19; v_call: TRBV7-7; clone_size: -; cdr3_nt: TGTGCTAGCAGCTCCCGCATACGGGGGGGGGCGACGAACACCGGGGAGCTGTTTTTT; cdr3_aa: CASSSRIRGGATNTGELFF
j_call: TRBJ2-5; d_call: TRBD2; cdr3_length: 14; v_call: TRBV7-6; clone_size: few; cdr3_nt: TGTGCCAGCAGGACTAGCCCCACGGGGGAGACCCAGTACTTC; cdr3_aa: CASRTSPTGETQYF